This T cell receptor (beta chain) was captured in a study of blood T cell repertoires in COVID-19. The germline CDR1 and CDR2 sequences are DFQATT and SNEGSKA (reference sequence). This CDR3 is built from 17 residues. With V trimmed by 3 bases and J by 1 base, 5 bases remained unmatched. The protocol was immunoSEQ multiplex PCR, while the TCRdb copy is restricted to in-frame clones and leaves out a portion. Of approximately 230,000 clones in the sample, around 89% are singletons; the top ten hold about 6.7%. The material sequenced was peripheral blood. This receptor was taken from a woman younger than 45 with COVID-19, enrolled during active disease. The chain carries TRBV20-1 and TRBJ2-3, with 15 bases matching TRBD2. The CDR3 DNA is TGCAGTGCTAGTCCGGGACTAGCGGGGGGAGGCACAGATACGCAGTATTTT. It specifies CSASPGLAGGGTDTQYF.